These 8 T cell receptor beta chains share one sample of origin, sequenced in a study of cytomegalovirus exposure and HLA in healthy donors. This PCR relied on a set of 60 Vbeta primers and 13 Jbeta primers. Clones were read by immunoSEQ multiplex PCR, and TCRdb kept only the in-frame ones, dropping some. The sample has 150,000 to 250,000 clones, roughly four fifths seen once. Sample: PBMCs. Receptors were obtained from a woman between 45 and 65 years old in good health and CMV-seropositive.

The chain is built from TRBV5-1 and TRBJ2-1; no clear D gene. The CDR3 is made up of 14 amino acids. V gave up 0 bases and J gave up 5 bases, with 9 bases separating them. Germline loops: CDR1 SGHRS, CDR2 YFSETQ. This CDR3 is CASSLVLADNEQFF. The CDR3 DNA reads TGCGCCAGCAGCTTGGTATTAGCCGACAATGAGCAGTTCTTC.

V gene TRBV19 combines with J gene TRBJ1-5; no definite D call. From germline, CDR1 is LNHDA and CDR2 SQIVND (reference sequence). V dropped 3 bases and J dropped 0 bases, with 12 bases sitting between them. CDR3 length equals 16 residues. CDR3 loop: CASSIPDTYSNQPQHF. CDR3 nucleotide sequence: TGTGCCAGTAGTATCCCAGACACTTATAGCAATCAGCCCCAGCATTTT.

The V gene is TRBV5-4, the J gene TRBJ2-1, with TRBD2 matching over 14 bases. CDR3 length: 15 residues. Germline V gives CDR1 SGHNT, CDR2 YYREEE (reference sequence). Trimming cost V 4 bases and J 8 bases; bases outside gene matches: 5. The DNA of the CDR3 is TGTGCCAGCAGCATCGGGACTAGCGGGAGATATGAGCAGTTCTTC. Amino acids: CASSIGTSGRYEQFF.

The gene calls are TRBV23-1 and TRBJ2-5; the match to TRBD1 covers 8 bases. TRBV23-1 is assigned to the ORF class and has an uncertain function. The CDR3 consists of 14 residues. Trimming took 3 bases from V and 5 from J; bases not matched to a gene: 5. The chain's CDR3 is CASSQGRGPETQYF. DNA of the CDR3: TGCGCCAGCAGTCAGGGCAGGGGGCCGGAGACCCAGTACTTC.

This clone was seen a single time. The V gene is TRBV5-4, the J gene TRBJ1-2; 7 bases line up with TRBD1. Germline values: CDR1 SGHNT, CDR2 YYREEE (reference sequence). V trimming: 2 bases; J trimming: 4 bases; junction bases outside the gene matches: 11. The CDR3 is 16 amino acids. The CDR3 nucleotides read TGTGCCAGCAGCTTCCGACAGGGCACCCTTTCCTATGGCTACACCTTC. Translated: CASSFRQGTLSYGYTF.

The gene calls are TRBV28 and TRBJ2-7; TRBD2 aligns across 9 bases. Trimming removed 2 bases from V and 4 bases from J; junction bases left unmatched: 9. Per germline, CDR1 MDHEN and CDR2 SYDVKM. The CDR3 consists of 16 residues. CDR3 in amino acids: CASSLGGGVQHYEQYF. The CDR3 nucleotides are TGTGCCAGCAGTTTAGGCGGGGGGGTCCAGCATTACGAGCAGTACTTC. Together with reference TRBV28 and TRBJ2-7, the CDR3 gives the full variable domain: DVKVTQSSRYLVKRTGEKVFLECVQDMDHENMFWYRQDPGLGLRLIYFSYDVKMKEKGDIPEGYSVSREKKERFSLILESASTNQTSMYLCASSLGGGVQHYEQYFGPGTRLTVT.

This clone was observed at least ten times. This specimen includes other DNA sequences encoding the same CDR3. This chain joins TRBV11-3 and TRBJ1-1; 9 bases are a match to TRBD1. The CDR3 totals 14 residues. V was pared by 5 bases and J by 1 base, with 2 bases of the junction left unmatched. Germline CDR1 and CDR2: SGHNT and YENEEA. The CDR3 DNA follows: TGTGCCAGCAGCCCGGGACAGGGGAACACTGAAGCTTTCTTT. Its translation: CASSPGQGNTEAFF.

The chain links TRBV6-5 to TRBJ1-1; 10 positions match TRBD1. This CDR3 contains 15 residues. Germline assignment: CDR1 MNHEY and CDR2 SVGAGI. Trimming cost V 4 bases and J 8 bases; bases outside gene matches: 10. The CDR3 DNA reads TGTGCCAGCAGTTTCAACCGGGACAGGGGACGGGAAGCTTTCTTT. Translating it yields CASSFNRDRGREAFF.